The rows below give T cell receptor beta chains drawn from one sample of a study of vaccination and CD4 T cells after COVID-19. Their target antigens are unknown. TCRdb re-called the PCR reads through MiXCR, storing one row per CDR3 protein. The sample contains some 9,300 distinct CDR3 sequences, 51% of which appear only once. Sequencing used CD4+ T cells from blood, cultured in vitro. These receptors were collected from a human donor who had recovered from COVID-19. The CDR3 runs from the conserved cysteine through the conserved F or W. Fields, in order: J gene, V gene, D gene, clone size, CDR3 DNA, CDR3 protein. D genes are given only for firm matches. Only some rows state a clone size, as once, few, many or a class for expanded clones.

TRBJ1-1,TRBV6-2/TRBV6-3,TRBD1,NA,TGTGCCAGCAGTAAGGACAGGGCTGAAGCTTTCTTT,CASSKDRAEAFF
TRBJ1-1,TRBV6-5,NA,NA,TGTGCCAGCAGTTACACCACGAGGGGTTTCACTGAAGCTTTCTTT,CASSYTTRGFTEAFF
TRBJ2-2,TRBV20-1,TRBD2,NA,TGCAGTGCTAGGAGGCGGGAGGCCGGGGAGCTGTTTTTT,CSARRREAGELFF
TRBJ2-1,TRBV20-1,TRBD2,NA,TGCAGTGCTAGTGATTTCCGGACTAGCGGGGGGACTGAGCAGTTCTTC,CSASDFRTSGGTEQFF
TRBJ1-5,TRBV6-5,NA,few,TGTGCCAGCAGTTTAGACAGGAATGGCAATCAGCCCCAGCATTTT,CASSLDRNGNQPQHF
TRBJ2-2,TRBV6-2/TRBV6-3,TRBD2,few,TGTGCCAGCATGGGGACTAGCGGGAGGACGAACACCGGGGAGCTGTTTTTT,CASMGTSGRTNTGELFF
TRBJ1-1,TRBV30,TRBD1,NA,TGTGCCTGGAGCGACAGGGTCCCTGAAGCTTTCTTT,CAWSDRVPEAFF
TRBJ2-5,TRBV11-3,TRBD2,NA,TGTGCCAGCAGCTTACGGGCTAGCGGGAGTGTGGAGACCCAGTACTTC,CASSLRASGSVETQYF
TRBJ1-2,TRBV5-6,NA,NA,TGTGCCAGCAGCTTGTGGGGGGCGCTTGGCTACACCTTC,CASSLWGALGYTF
TRBJ1-1,TRBV2,NA,few,TGTGCCAGCAGTGAATTCCGTTTGGAAGCTTTCTTT,CASSEFRLEAFF
TRBJ2-3,TRBV19,NA,NA,TGTGCCACCAGCCCGGGACACCTCGCGCGGACGCAGTATTTT,CATSPGHLARTQYF
TRBJ2-5,TRBV10-1,NA,NA,TGCGCCACCCACTTCCCGGGACGGACTCTTTCGCACCAAGAGACCCAGTACTTC,CATHFPGRTLSHQETQYF
TRBJ1-1,TRBV20-1,TRBD1,few,TGCAGTGCTAGTATACCCGACAGGGCGAAGAACACTGAAGCTTTCTTT,CSASIPDRAKNTEAFF
TRBJ1-1,TRBV6-1,TRBD1,NA,TGTGCCAGCAGTCTGAACCCGACAGGGGGAACAAGTGAAGCTTTCTTT,CASSLNPTGGTSEAFF
TRBJ1-5,TRBV2,NA,NA,TGTGCCAGCAGTGATTGGGGGCCTCAGCCCCAGCATTTT,CASSDWGPQPQHF
TRBJ2-7,TRBV20-1,NA,NA,TGCAGTGCTAGAGTTCTAGATGCCGAGCAGTACTTC,CSARVLDAEQYF
TRBJ1-2,TRBV6-4,TRBD1,once,TGTGCCAGCAGTGACTCGGGGGACAGACTCGATGGCTACACCTTC,CASSDSGDRLDGYTF
TRBJ1-1,TRBV9,NA,once,TGTGCCAGCAGCGTAGGTCTGGGGGAGGGCGGCACTGAAGCTTTCTTT,CASSVGLGEGGTEAFF
TRBJ1-1,TRBV6-5,NA,NA,TGTGCCAGCAGTTACTCGAAGAACGAAGCTTTCTTT,CASSYSKNEAFF
TRBJ2-7,TRBV7-2,TRBD1,NA,TGTGCCAGCAGCATGTCCGGGACAGGGGGCTACGAGCAGTACTTC,CASSMSGTGGYEQYF
TRBJ1-1,TRBV6-5,NA,NA,TGTGCCAGCAGTTACTCGACAGGATGGGCTGAAGCTTTCTTT,CASSYSTGWAEAFF
TRBJ2-3,TRBV2,NA,NA,TGTGCCAGCAGGGAACTAGCATCTCGCACAGATACGCAGTATTTT,CASRELASRTDTQYF
TRBJ1-1,TRBV19,TRBD1,NA,TGTGCCAGCGGGGACAGAACGAACACTGAAGCTTTCTTT,CASGDRTNTEAFF
TRBJ1-2,TRBV6-1,TRBD1,NA,TGTGCCAGCAGTGCCAAAACAGGGGTCGGCTATGGCTACACCTTC,CASSAKTGVGYGYTF
TRBJ1-5,TRBV7-9,NA,NA,TGTGCCAGCAGCTTAACAGGGAGTCAGCCCCAGCATTTT,CASSLTGSQPQHF
TRBJ1-2,TRBV6-1,NA,few,TGTGCCAGCAAGGACACCTATGGCTACACCTTC,CASKDTYGYTF
TRBJ1-6,TRBV19,TRBD1,medium-sized,TGTGCCACGAAGACAGGGGATAATTCACCCCTCCACTTT,CATKTGDNSPLHF
TRBJ1-5,TRBV6-1,TRBD1,NA,TGTGCCAGCAGGGCAGGGGGTAGCAATCAGCCCCAGCATTTT,CASRAGGSNQPQHF
TRBJ1-5,TRBV6-2/TRBV6-3,NA,NA,TGTGCCAGCCGAAAAGGGGGTCAGCCCCAGCATTTT,CASRKGGQPQHF
TRBJ1-1,TRBV7-9,TRBD1,NA,TGTGCCAGCAGCCTGACAGGGGGGACCATGAACACTGAAGCTTTCTTT,CASSLTGGTMNTEAFF
TRBJ1-1,TRBV29-1,NA,once,TGCAGCGTTGGGGCAATTGAAGCTTTCTTT,CSVGAIEAFF
TRBJ2-2,TRBV24-1,TRBD2,NA,TGTGCCACCAGTGATGCCCCCTCAGCGGGAGGTACCGGGGAGCTGTTTTTT,CATSDAPSAGGTGELFF
TRBJ2-7,TRBV7-6,TRBD1,NA,TGTGCCAGCAGCGGCCGGGACAGTCCTCCCTACGAGCAGTACTTC,CASSGRDSPPYEQYF
TRBJ2-7,TRBV20-1,TRBD1,NA,TGCAGTGCTAGAGAGGGACAGGGGACCTACGAGCAGTACTTC,CSAREGQGTYEQYF
TRBJ1-1,TRBV7-3,NA,NA,TGTGCCAGCAGCTTAACACCTCCGGGACGAATGATGAACACTGAAGCTTTCTTT,CASSLTPPGRMMNTEAFF
TRBJ1-1,TRBV27,TRBD1,few,TGTGCCAGCAGTAGCTACAGGGGCACGAACACTGAAGCTTTCTTT,CASSSYRGTNTEAFF
TRBJ1-1,TRBV7-9,NA,few,TGTGCCAGCAGCTTAGACAGTTGGGCTGAAGCTTTCTTT,CASSLDSWAEAFF
TRBJ2-3,TRBV10-3,NA,NA,TGTGCCATCAGCGCGGGACTTACAGATACGCAGTATTTT,CAISAGLTDTQYF
TRBJ2-2,TRBV6-1,NA,few,TGTGCCAGCAGCATTGGACCCAGGGGGAACACCGGGGAGCTGTTTTTT,CASSIGPRGNTGELFF
TRBJ2-5,TRBV6-2/TRBV6-3,TRBD1,NA,TGTGCCAGCAGGACCCGATATCAGGGGGCCCGGGAGACCCAGTACTTC,CASRTRYQGARETQYF
TRBJ2-2,TRBV19,TRBD2,NA,TGTGCCAGTAGTTTCCGCGGTGGGTCTAGCGGGAGAGAGCCCGGCACCGGGGAGCTGTTTTTT,CASSFRGGSSGREPGTGELFF
TRBJ2-5,TRBV20-1,NA,NA,TGCAGTGCTCCGGGGTATGAGACCCAGTACTTC,CSAPGYETQYF
TRBJ2-7,TRBV6-2/TRBV6-3,TRBD2,NA,TGTGCCAGCAGGCTAGCGGGGGGCTACGAGCAGTACTTC,CASRLAGGYEQYF
TRBJ1-5,TRBV20-1,NA,NA,TGCAGTGCTAGAGCTTGGGGGAGGCAGCCCCAGCATTTT,CSARAWGRQPQHF
TRBJ2-5,TRBV20-1,TRBD2,NA,TGCAGTGTCCCAAGAAGCGGGAGGGCTGAGACCCAGTACTTC,CSVPRSGRAETQYF